A selection of T cell receptor beta chains follows, all from one sample in a study of Graves' ophthalmopathy and Graves' hyperthyroidism. One entry per CDR3 protein results from TCRdb running MiXCR on the multiplex PCR reads. The profile shows hundreds of thousands of distinct CDR3 sequences, around 21% of them singletons. What was sequenced was peripheral blood. Every receptor here comes from a young woman with stable Graves' hyperthyroidism. Each CDR3 is given with its conserved first and last residue. The D gene is left open where the match is weak. The listing skips clone size in some rows; elsewhere it reads once, few, many or a size class.

v_gene,d_gene,abundance,j_gene,CDR3nt,CDR3aa
TRBV6-2/TRBV6-3,-,-,TRBJ1-2,TGTGCCAGCAGGACCGGGGACCTAAGCTTTACTAACTATGGCTACACCTTC,CASRTGDLSFTNYGYTF
TRBV28,TRBD2,-,TRBJ2-7,TGTGCCAGCAGTTTGACGAGCGGGGGGTCTCACACCTCCTACGAGCAGTACTTC,CASSLTSGGSHTSYEQYF
TRBV30,-,few,TRBJ2-3,TGTGCCTGGACGCCAGACAGGAGGAACACAGATACGCAGTATTTT,CAWTPDRRNTDTQYF
TRBV12-3/TRBV12-4,TRBD1,-,TRBJ2-7,TGTGCCAGCAGTTGGACAGGGGGTCCCTCCTCCTACGAGCAGTGCTTC,CASSWTGGPSSYEQCF
TRBV12-3/TRBV12-4,TRBD1,many,TRBJ2-5,TGTGCCAGCAGTACACAGGGGGCCCAACAGTACTTC,CASSTQGAQQYF
TRBV7-2,-,many,TRBJ1-1,TGTGCCAGCAGCTTAAGGGGCTTGTACACTGAAGCTTTCTTT,CASSLRGLYTEAFF
TRBV6-5,TRBD2,many,TRBJ2-2,TGTGCCAGCAGTTTAAGCGGGAGGGCAAGCAGGGAGCTGTTTTTT,CASSLSGRASRELFF
TRBV6-4,-,many,TRBJ2-6,TGTGCCAGCAGTCCGGACCGGGCCTCTGGGGCCAACGTCCTGACTTTC,CASSPDRASGANVLTF
TRBV10-3,-,-,TRBJ2-5,TGTGCCGCTGCTAAGGGGCCCCAAGAGACCCAGTACTTC,CAAAKGPQETQYF
TRBV29-1,-,many,TRBJ1-1,TGCAGCGTTGATGGTGCGGGTGGCACTGAAGCTTTCTTT,CSVDGAGGTEAFF